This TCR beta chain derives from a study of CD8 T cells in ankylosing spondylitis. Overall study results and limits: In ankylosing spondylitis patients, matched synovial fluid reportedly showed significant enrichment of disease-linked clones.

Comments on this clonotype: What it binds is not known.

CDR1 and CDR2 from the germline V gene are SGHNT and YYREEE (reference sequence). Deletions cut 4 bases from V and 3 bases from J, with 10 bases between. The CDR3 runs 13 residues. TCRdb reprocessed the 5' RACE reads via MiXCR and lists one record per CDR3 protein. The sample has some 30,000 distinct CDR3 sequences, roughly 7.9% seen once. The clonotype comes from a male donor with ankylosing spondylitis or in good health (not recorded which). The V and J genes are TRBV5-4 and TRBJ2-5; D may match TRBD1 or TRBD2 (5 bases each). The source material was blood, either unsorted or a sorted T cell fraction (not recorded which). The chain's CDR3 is CASSTRDEETQYF. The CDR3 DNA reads TGTGCCAGCAGCACCCGGGACGAAGAGACCCAGTACTTC.